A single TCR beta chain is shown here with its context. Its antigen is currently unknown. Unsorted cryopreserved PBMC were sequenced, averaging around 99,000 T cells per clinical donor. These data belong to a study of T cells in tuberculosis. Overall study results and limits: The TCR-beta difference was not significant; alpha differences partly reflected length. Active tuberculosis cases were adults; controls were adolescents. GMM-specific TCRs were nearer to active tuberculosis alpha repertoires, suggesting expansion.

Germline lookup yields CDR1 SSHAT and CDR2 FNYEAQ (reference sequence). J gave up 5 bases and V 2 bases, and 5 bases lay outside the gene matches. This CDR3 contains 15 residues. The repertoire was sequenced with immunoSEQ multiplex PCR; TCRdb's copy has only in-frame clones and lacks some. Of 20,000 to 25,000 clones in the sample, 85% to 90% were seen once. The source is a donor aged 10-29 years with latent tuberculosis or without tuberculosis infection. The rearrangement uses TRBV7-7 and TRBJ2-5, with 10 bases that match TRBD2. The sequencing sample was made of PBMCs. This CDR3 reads CASSLSSGGAETQYF. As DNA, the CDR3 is TGTGCCAGCAGCTTATCCAGCGGGGGGGCGGAGACCCAGTACTTC.